A selection of T cell receptor beta chains follows, all from one sample in a study of human T cells and chemical hapten exposure. TCRdb reprocessed the RACE reads via MiXCR and lists one record per CDR3 protein. The sample has 300,000 to 450,000 distinct CDR3 sequences; about 4.8% are singletons. This specimen consisted of whole blood, obtained in connection with sensitization to the hapten diphenylcyclopropenone (DPC). These receptor sequences come from a woman aged 45-65 years with alopecia areata. Some clones in this sample may be carry-over from other donors' samples. The CDR3 runs from the conserved cysteine through the conserved F or W. D genes are given only for firm matches. The size entry is marked missing in some rows and otherwise reads once, few, many or a size class.

CASSVGGLSSYNEQFF	TGTGCCAGCAGCGTAGGGGGTCTTAGCTCCTACAATGAGCAGTTCTTC	many	TRBV9	TRBJ2-1	.
CASSVAPWLDTQYF	TGTGCCAGCAGCGTAGCTCCCTGGTTGGATACGCAGTATTTT	many	TRBV9	TRBJ2-3	.
CASSLVLAGVQQETQYF	TGTGCCAGCAGCTTAGTACTAGCGGGAGTTCAGCAAGAGACCCAGTACTTC	.	TRBV11-2	TRBJ2-5	TRBD2
CASSLRGTTIYF	TGTGCCAGCAGTTTAAGGGGGACCACCATATATTTT	many	TRBV28	TRBJ1-3	.
CSAYPGQAANEQFF	TGCAGCGCTTATCCGGGACAGGCTGCCAATGAGCAGTTCTTC	many	TRBV29-1	TRBJ2-1	TRBD1
CASRKTGLYGYTF	TGTGCCAGCAGAAAGACAGGGCTCTATGGCTACACCTTC	.	TRBV6-5	TRBJ1-2	TRBD1
CASSLTGLGYEQYF	TGTGCCAGCAGCCTTACAGGGCTGGGTTACGAGCAGTACTTC	many	TRBV7-6	TRBJ2-7	.
CSIRQENYEQYF	TGCAGCATTCGACAGGAAAACTACGAGCAGTACTTC	many	TRBV29-1	TRBJ2-7	.
CASSAEPRDGYTF	TGCGCCAGCAGTGCGGAGCCGCGGGACGGCTACACCTTC	.	TRBV10-2	TRBJ1-2	.
CASRDTSDTQYF	TGTGCCAGCAGAGACACATCAGATACGCAGTATTTT	few	TRBV2	TRBJ2-3	.
CASSLSPTGSTDTQYF	TGTGCCAGCAGTTTATCCCCGACAGGTTCCACAGATACGCAGTATTTT	many	TRBV27	TRBJ2-3	.
CASSSEAVPTTDTQYF	TGTGCCAGCAGCTCCGAAGCCGTTCCCACCACAGATACGCAGTATTTT	few	TRBV11-2	TRBJ2-3	.
CASSQVSRGAVSTDTQYF	TGTGCCAGCAGCCAGGTTTCACGCGGGGCAGTTAGCACAGATACGCAGTATTTT	.	TRBV4-2	TRBJ2-3	.
CASSGRAHYGYTF	TGTGCCAGCAGTGGCCGGGCCCACTATGGCTACACCTTC	.	TRBV12-3/TRBV12-4	TRBJ1-2	.
CASSIKTGEETQYF	TGCGCCAGCAGCATAAAGACAGGGGAAGAGACCCAGTACTTC	many	TRBV5-1	TRBJ2-5	TRBD1
CATSRDSTGSDTQYF	TGTGCCACCAGCAGAGATTCGACAGGGTCAGATACGCAGTATTTT	.	TRBV15	TRBJ2-3	TRBD1
CSAIARVPDEKLFF	TGCAGTGCGATTGCCAGGGTCCCCGATGAAAAACTGTTTTTT	many	TRBV20-1	TRBJ1-4	.
CASSSSGRKVGFF	TGTGCCAGCAGTTCAAGCGGGAGGAAGGTTGGGTTCTTC	many	TRBV6-2/TRBV6-3	TRBJ2-1	TRBD2
CASRPRGASYNEQFF	TGCGCCAGCAGGCCGCGGGGGGCCTCCTACAATGAGCAGTTCTTC	few	TRBV4-1	TRBJ2-1	TRBD2
CASSQGQQREKLFF	TGTGCCAGCAGCCAGGGACAGCAGCGGGAAAAACTGTTTTTT	many	TRBV7-8	TRBJ1-4	TRBD1
CASSLALGGEQFF	TGCGCCAGCAGCTTGGCCCTCGGCGGTGAGCAGTTCTTC	many	TRBV5-1	TRBJ2-1	.
CASSYSYRALSYEQYF	TGTGCCAGCAGTTACTCCTACAGGGCCCTGTCCTACGAGCAGTACTTC	many	TRBV6-5	TRBJ2-7	.
CASSPPAGGQKTQYF	TGTGCCAGCTCACCACCAGCGGGGGGGCAGAAGACCCAGTACTTC	many	TRBV18	TRBJ2-5	TRBD2
CATRSVAGHIPNPTSTDTQYF	TGTGCCACCCGGAGTGTGGCAGGGCATATTCCAAATCCCACTAGCACAGATACGCAGTATTTT	.	TRBV24-1	TRBJ2-3	.
CASSLERRDTGELFF	TGTGCCAGCAGTTTGGAAAGGAGAGACACCGGGGAGCTGTTTTTT	.	TRBV27	TRBJ2-2	.
CASSPPGATVGANVLTF	TGTGCCAGCAGCCCCCCGGGAGCGACGGTCGGGGCCAACGTCCTGACTTTC	few	TRBV7-2	TRBJ2-6	.
CSATSGETQYF	TGCAGTGCGACTAGCGGGGAGACCCAGTACTTC	many	TRBV20-1	TRBJ2-5	TRBD2
CASSLQGANEAFF	TGTGCCAGCAGTTTACAGGGGGCGAATGAAGCTTTCTTT	.	TRBV27	TRBJ1-1	TRBD1
CASSSLAGAYEQYF	TGTGCCAGCAGCTCACTAGCGGGGGCCTACGAGCAGTACTTC	.	TRBV13	TRBJ2-7	TRBD2
CASSAQISGNTIYF	TGTGCCAGCAGCGCCCAGATCTCTGGAAACACCATATATTTT	.	TRBV12-3/TRBV12-4	TRBJ1-3	.
CASGLGLGDTGELFF	TGTGCTAGTGGTTTGGGGCTAGGGGACACCGGGGAGCTGTTTTTT	few	TRBV12-5	TRBJ2-2	.
CASRAGTTYTDTQYF	TGTGCCAGCAGAGCCGGGACAACCTACACAGATACGCAGTATTTT	few	TRBV2	TRBJ2-3	.
CASSLSAGPADIQYF	TGTGCCAGCAGCTTATCTGCGGGCCCTGCGGACATTCAGTACTTC	.	TRBV7-9	TRBJ2-4	.
CASTPGATEAFF	TGTGCCAGCACCCCCGGGGCCACTGAAGCTTTCTTT	few	TRBV12-3/TRBV12-4	TRBJ1-1	.
CSVDTLGASTDTQYF	TGCAGCGTTGACACTCTCGGGGCCAGCACAGATACGCAGTATTTT	few	TRBV29-1	TRBJ2-3	.
CASSKTGEGEAFF	TGCGCCAGCAGCAAGACAGGGGAGGGGGAAGCTTTCTTT	many	TRBV5-1	TRBJ1-1	TRBD1
CSVALAGLATDTQYF	TGCAGCGTGGCCTTAGCGGGACTTGCCACAGATACGCAGTATTTT	.	TRBV29-1	TRBJ2-3	TRBD2
CASSLLTGGQVYEQYF	TGTGCCAGCAGTTTATTGACGGGGGGCCAAGTCTACGAGCAGTACTTC	.	TRBV27	TRBJ2-7	.
CATHRAGEQFF	TGTGCCACCCACCGAGCTGGGGAGCAGTTCTTC	few	TRBV10-3	TRBJ2-1	.
CAWVKTGTNEQYF	TGTGCCTGGGTCAAGACAGGTACGAACGAGCAGTACTTC	.	TRBV30	TRBJ2-7	.
CASSELQVAEQYF	TGTGCCAGCAGTGAATTACAGGTAGCCGAGCAGTACTTC	many	TRBV6-1	TRBJ2-7	.
CASSLGGSGNTIYF	TGTGCCAGCAGTTTAGGGGGGTCTGGAAACACCATATATTTT	many	TRBV12-3/TRBV12-4	TRBJ1-3	.
CATSDLRLGQRGYTF	TGTGCCACCAGTGATTTACGACTGGGACAAAGAGGCTACACCTTC	few	TRBV24-1	TRBJ1-2	.
CASSPARTGGYEQYF	TGTGCCAGCTCACCTGCAAGGACAGGGGGCTATGAGCAGTACTTC	few	TRBV18	TRBJ2-7	TRBD1
CASRPGATNQPQHF	TGTGCCAGCAGGCCAGGGGCTACTAATCAGCCCCAGCATTTT	.	TRBV12-3/TRBV12-4	TRBJ1-5	.
CASKEGGGQPQHF	TGTGCCAGCAAGGAGGGGGGCGGGCAGCCCCAGCATTTT	few	TRBV6-5	TRBJ1-5	.
CSVARKDKIFDEQFF	TGCAGCGTTGCAAGGAAGGACAAGATATTCGATGAGCAGTTCTTC	many	TRBV29-1	TRBJ2-1	.